This TCR beta chain comes out of a study of blood T cell repertoires in COVID-19. Study context: Acute-phase and convalescent COVID-19 samples originated in the United States, Italy and Spain. T cells, B-cell-depleted T cells, or PBMCs provided the cDNA or gDNA that served as material.

As handled by the study authors: The authors estimated nucleated cell counts from reference gene primer amplification. Libraries were prepared by immunoSEQ multiplex PCR; TCRdb keeps only in-frame clonotypes and omits some of them. From that table come the V and J calls and clone size; the DNA was used to work out D and trimming. Of more than 100,000 clones detected, about four fifths appear once; the ten largest clones hold 16%. From germline, CDR1 is SGHDT and CDR2 YYEEEE. J lost 5 bases, V lost 4 bases, and 6 bases had no gene match. The CDR3 loop spans 14 amino acids. The chain links TRBV5-6 to TRBJ2-5; 9 bases line up with TRBD1. Sequenced sample: peripheral blood. The receptor comes from a man aged 55 to 70 with active or convalescent COVID-19. The CDR3 reads CASSERTGEETQYF. DNA for the CDR3: TGTGCCAGCAGCGAACGGACAGGGGAGGAGACCCAGTACTTC.